This T cell receptor beta chain was recorded in a study of cytotoxic CD8 clonotypes in ibrutinib-treated CLL. Study-wide context: When averaged across all of the samples, the counts came to around 260,000 productive templates and 85,000 to 95,000 productive rearrangements. Broader study findings: Clonality, elevated at ibrutinib response, dropped back toward baseline at progression. Lymph node repertoires were not studied, and sampling times were unmatched. In comparison with age-matched healthy donors, baseline clonality was higher and tracked circulating CD8+ T-cell counts.

Profiled with immunoSEQ multiplex PCR; TCRdb holds only in-frame clones, not every one. The sample lists fewer than 200,000 clones, approximately 80% occurring once. V was clipped by 2 bases and J by 0 bases, with 10 bases between them. The germline V gene has CDR1 GTSNPN and CDR2 SVGIG (reference sequence). This CDR3 comprises 14 residues. Regarding this clone: Its antigen remains unknown.

The sequence was obtained from a human donor with chronic lymphocytic leukemia. Material: PBMCs, obtained after 24 months of ibrutinib treatment. This sequence joins TRBV30 and TRBJ1-1, with D possibly matching TRBD1 (5 bases). The DNA of the CDR3 is TGTGCCTGGAGTCTGGGACTCATGAACACTGAAGCTTTCTTT. Translation: CAWSLGLMNTEAFF.